The 12 T cell receptor beta chains reported below all come from one sample, sequenced in a study of vaccination effects on CD4 cells after COVID-19 (dated by TCRdb to 2021 to 2024). Library creation used the immunoSEQ multiplex PCR assay. This immuneACCESS table, as held by TCRdb, lists in-frame sequences with V and J called but not all clones. Of the missing ones, under half trace to an unresolved V gene in checked studies; the others have no known cause. This sample has 75,000 to 100,000 clones in its table, and under 80% of those were observed once. 1.1% of the sample is taken by the ten largest. The ViraFEST assay stimulated PBMC with viral peptide pools and then used TCR sequencing to identify antigen-specific CD4+ T cell clonotypes by expansion. After around 10 days of culture, CD4+ T cells were isolated with the EasySep CD4+ T cell isolation kit. Participants received two doses of either the BNT162b2 or the mRNA-1273 mRNA SARS-CoV-2 vaccine.

No antigen has been identified for these receptors. The sequenced sample was CD4+ T cells from PBMCs cultured with HCoV-OC43 spike peptides, obtained after COVID-19 vaccination. Reading the label with the study, this specimen's cell subset or site is: HCoV-OC43 spike overlapping peptide pool stimulation. Receptors were obtained from a human donor who received a COVID-19 vaccine.

The chain recombines TRBV28 with TRBJ1-2, with D unresolved. This CDR3 has 14 residues. Germline lookup yields CDR1 MDHEN and CDR2 SYDVKM. With 5 bases removed from V and 8 bases from J, the gap between germline ends came to 18 bases. This CDR3 reads CASSLPGPKQGYTF. In DNA form, the CDR3 reads TGTGCCAGCAGTCTCCCGGGCCCAAAGCAGGGCTACACCTTC.

The chain recombines TRBV5-1 with TRBJ1-1; D is undetermined. The CDR3 extends over 14 amino acids. The V and J ends lost 2 bases and 3 bases respectively, with 11 bases between them. The germline V gene encodes CDR1 SGHRS and CDR2 YFSETQ. Here the CDR3 reads CASSFTRADTEAFF. The CDR3 region has the DNA TGCGCCAGCAGCTTTACTCGGGCCGACACTGAAGCTTTCTTT.

This chain connects TRBV27 to TRBJ2-3, with D uncertain. The CDR3 spans 14 residues. Germline lookup yields CDR1 MNHEY and CDR2 SMNVEV (reference sequence). V was cut by 2 bases and J by 2 bases, with 8 bases left in between. The CDR3 DNA reads as TGTGCCAGCAGTTTAATGGGAAACACAGATACGCAGTATTTT. It yields the protein CASSLMGNTDTQYF.

This chain connects TRBV5-1 to TRBJ2-5; 12 positions match TRBD2. V lost 4 bases and J lost 5; bases outside the gene matches: 9. The CDR3 runs 16 residues. The V gene's germline CDR1 is SGHRS and CDR2 YFSETQ. CDR3 sequence reads: CASSPTSGTSGETQYF. In DNA form, the CDR3 reads TGCGCCAGCAGCCCGACATCCGGGACTAGCGGGGAGACCCAGTACTTC.

This chain links TRBV7-3 with TRBJ1-1; 9 nucleotides line up with TRBD1. The CDR3 loop spans 15 amino acids. The germline V gene has CDR1 SGHTA and CDR2 FQGTGA. V shed 5 bases, J shed 6 bases, and the junction held 10 bases outside the gene matches. CDR3 residues: CASSKTGTGKSEAFF. CDR3 nucleotide sequence: TGTGCCAGCAGCAAGACCGGGACAGGGAAGTCTGAAGCTTTCTTT.

The chain is built from TRBV7-2 and TRBJ1-2; 7 bases fit TRBD1. The CDR3 extends over 14 amino acids. Germline V CDR1 and CDR2: SGHTA, FQGNSA. V trimming: 5 bases; J trimming: 4 bases; junction bases outside the gene matches: 7. The CDR3 sequence: CASSADREGYGYTF. As DNA, the CDR3 is TGTGCCAGCAGCGCCGACAGGGAGGGCTATGGCTACACCTTC. Together with reference TRBV7-2 and TRBJ1-2, the CDR3 gives the full variable domain: GAGVSQSPSNKVTEKGKDVELRCDPISGHTALYWYRQSLGQGLEFLIYFQGNSAPDKSGLPSDRFSAERTGGSVSTLTIQRTQQEDSAVYLCASSADREGYGYTFGSGTRLTVV.

The chain is built from TRBV6-2 or TRBV6-3 and TRBJ2-1, with 8 bases identical to TRBD1. The CDR3 consists of 15 residues. The V and J ends lost 2 bases and 10 bases, in that order; junction bases with no gene match: 10. The germline V gene encodes CDR1 MNHEY and CDR2 SVGEGT. The CDR3 region has the DNA TGTGCCAGCAGTTACCGGACAGGGTATAGCACGGAGCAGTTCTTC. Amino acid sequence: CASSYRTGYSTEQFF.

This clone was seen more than once but under ten times. The V call is TRBV6-2 or TRBV6-3, the J call TRBJ1-2, with no clear D. CDR3 length: 13 amino acids. The V gene's germline CDR1 is MNHEY and CDR2 SVGEGT. Trimming removed 5 bases from V and 3 bases from J, with 10 bases in between. The CDR3: CASSATADYGYTF. CDR3 in DNA: TGTGCCAGCAGTGCAACCGCGGACTATGGCTACACCTTC.

This clone occurred once. J is TRBJ2-1 and V is TRBV6-5; 7 positions agree with TRBD1. V was pared by 8 bases and J by 2 bases, with 9 bases of the junction left unmatched. This CDR3 comprises 15 residues. Germline V gene data show CDR1 as MNHEY and CDR2 as SVGAGI. CDR3 coding DNA: TGTGCCAGCCAGACGGACAGGAGCCCCTACAATGAGCAGTTCTTC. It yields the protein CASQTDRSPYNEQFF.

In its sample, this clone was seen a few times. The chain links TRBV29-1 to TRBJ1-2; D unresolved. This CDR3 spans 14 amino acids. Germline V gene sequence: CDR1 SQVTM, CDR2 ANQGSEA. The V gene lost 2 bases and the J gene lost 3 bases, with 13 bases spanning the gap. The CDR3, as DNA: TGCAGCGTTGAAACCGGCAGGCCCTACTATGGCTACACCTTC. It yields the protein CSVETGRPYYGYTF.

This chain joins TRBV5-1 and TRBJ2-3; 12 bases are a match to TRBD2. With 4 bases clipped from V and 3 bases from J, the junction kept 15 bases outside the gene matches. The CDR3 is 19 amino acids. CDR1 SGHRS and CDR2 YFSETQ come from the germline V gene. CDR3 DNA: TGCGCCAGCAGCCTGGGGCCAAAGACTAGCGGGGGAGTGACAGATACGCAGTATTTT. Translated, it gives CASSLGPKTSGGVTDTQYF.

This sequence joins TRBV27 and TRBJ2-7, with D uncertain. CDR1 is MNHEY and CDR2 is SMNVEV in the germline V gene (reference sequence). The CDR3 contains 14 residues. Trimming left V 7 bases short and J 6 bases short, with 19 bases between. This chain's CDR3 is CASMGLRSPGEQYV. The CDR3 DNA reads as TGTGCCAGCATGGGGTTAAGGTCCCCCGGCGAGCAGTACGTC.